This T cell receptor (beta chain) was sequenced in a study of immune evolution from preneoplasia to lung adenocarcinoma. Findings of the study overall: KRAS-mutant nodules had the highest T cell clonality.

Macro-dissection enriched premalignant or tumor cells before nucleic acid extraction. About this clone: Its antigen remains unidentified.

Germline loops: CDR1 SEHNR, CDR2 FQNEAQ (reference sequence). The CDR3 is 14 amino acids. V was shortened by 5 bases and J by 2 bases, with 12 bases between the two germline ends. Assay used: immunoSEQ multiplex PCR; TCRdb lists only in-frame clones, some missing. The sample lists fewer than 12,000 clones; 80% to 90% were seen once. This TCR was sampled from a person aged 70 to 85 with lung adenocarcinoma. The sequenced sample was FFPE minimally invasive lung adenocarcinoma tissue. The chain carries TRBV7-9 and TRBJ1-2; the D is unclear. Here the CDR3 reads CASSPETGNYGYTF. CDR3 DNA: TGTGCCAGCAGCCCTGAAACCGGGAACTATGGCTACACCTTC.